The 2 T cell receptor beta chains below all came from one sample that was sequenced in a study of control samples from healthy donors and cancer patients. The data were produced by immunoSEQ multiplex PCR, yet TCRdb's version contains in-frame clones alone and is incomplete. The sample includes approximately 100,000 clones, approximately 90% seen only once; the top ten take about 4.7%. The specimen was blood. The source of these receptors is a human donor in good health. The donor label of this sample is uncertain.

The rearrangement uses TRBV20-1 and TRBJ2-3; no reliable D call. Trimming removed 6 bases from V and 6 bases from J, with 10 bases in between. Germline loops: CDR1 DFQATT, CDR2 SNEGSKA (reference sequence). The CDR3 consists of 11 residues. The CDR3 coding sequence is TGCAGTGCCACGATGGGGGATACGCAGTATTTT. Translated, it gives CSATMGDTQYF.

The genes are TRBV27 and TRBJ1-1; a possible D gene is TRBD1 (5 bases). Trimming shortened V by 7 bases and J by 9 bases, and 27 bases separated the two germline ends. This CDR3 spans 16 amino acids. Germline V lookup: CDR1 MNHEY, CDR2 SMNVEV (reference sequence). CDR3 loop: CASINRRGARFSQAFF. The CDR3 DNA sequence: TGTGCCAGCATAAACAGGCGTGGTGCGAGGTTCTCTCAAGCTTTCTTT.